This note documents a single T cell receptor (beta chain) sequence. These data are taken from a study of blood T cell repertoires in COVID-19. Study-wide background: Donors in the United States, Italy and Spain gave samples during acute or convalescent COVID-19. PBMCs, B-cell-depleted T cells, or T cells provided the cDNA or gDNA that made up the material.

CDR3 size: 15 residues. V shed 6 bases, J shed 0 bases, and the junction held 7 bases outside the gene matches. Germline V gives CDR1 MNHEY, CDR2 SVGAGI. Using immunoSEQ multiplex PCR, the repertoire was profiled, and TCRdb retains in-frame clones only, with some absent. The table lists 60,000 or so clones, roughly four fifths of them singletons. The chain recombines TRBV6-5 with TRBJ2-7; 8 bases are a match to TRBD2. This receptor was taken from a man of 80 years or more with acute or convalescent COVID-19. Sequenced: peripheral blood. CDR3 nucleotide sequence: TGTGCCAGCAGGCGGGGGGACACCAGCTCCTACGAGCAGTACTTC. This codes for CASRRGDTSSYEQYF.